The 3 T cell receptor beta chains in this list originate from one sample, sequenced in a study of cytomegalovirus exposure and HLA in healthy donors. PCR primers comprised 60 Vbeta and 13 Jbeta primers. The repertoire was sequenced with immunoSEQ multiplex PCR; TCRdb's copy has only in-frame clones and lacks some. The sample lists some 100,000 clones, about 80% occurring once. Sequenced sample: PBMCs. All receptors come from a male donor in good health and CMV-seropositive.

This chain uses TRBV25-1 with TRBJ2-3; maybe TRBD2 (5 bases). There are 14 residues in the CDR3. The V and J ends lost 7 bases and 4 bases respectively, with 15 bases between them. Germline V gives CDR1 MGHDK, CDR2 SYGVNS. The CDR3 DNA sequence: TGTGCCAGCAAAAGTGCGGGCTATCCAGATACGCAGTATTTT. Translating gives CASKSAGYPDTQYF.

The chain has TRBV7-6 and TRBJ2-1; D might be TRBD2 (6 bases). Germline assignment: CDR1 SGHVS and CDR2 FNYEAQ. V dropped 2 bases and J dropped 4 bases, with 27 bases sitting between them. This CDR3 is 20 amino acids long. The CDR3 sequence: CASSLSGSTRSTPYYNEQFF. The CDR3 region has the DNA TGTGCCAGCAGCTTATCCGGGAGTACCCGGTCGACACCTTATTACAATGAGCAGTTCTTC.

The genes are TRBV25-1 and TRBJ2-3; 15 bases line up with TRBD2. V lost 3 bases to trimming and J lost 5 bases; unmatched junction nucleotides: 6. Germline V lookup: CDR1 MGHDK, CDR2 SYGVNS. The CDR3 loop spans 17 amino acids. The CDR3 here is CASSDWTSGGGGDTQYF. As DNA, the CDR3 is TGTGCCAGCAGTGATTGGACTAGCGGGGGGGGTGGAGATACGCAGTATTTT. The full variable domain, rest sourced from reference TRBV25-1 and TRBJ2-3, is EADIYQTPRYLVIGTGKKITLECSQTMGHDKMYWYQQDPGMELHLIHYSYGVNSTEKGDLSSESTVSRIRTEHFPLTLESARPSHTSQYLCASSDWTSGGGGDTQYFGPGTRLTVL.